This passage covers 3 T cell receptor beta chains from one sample sequenced in a study of cytomegalovirus exposure and HLA in healthy donors. PCR was performed using 60 Vbeta and 13 Jbeta primers. Only in-frame clones appear in the TCRdb table, and some are missing; sequencing was by immunoSEQ multiplex PCR. The sample has 95,000 to 150,000 clones; roughly 80% are singletons. The sequenced sample was PBMCs. The receptors shown here come from a man in his thirties or forties in good health and CMV-seronegative.

The genes are TRBV5-1 and TRBJ1-4; 7 nucleotides align to TRBD1. V gave up 4 bases and J gave up 5 bases; unmatched junction bases: 5. The CDR3 runs 14 residues. The germline V gene has CDR1 SGHRS and CDR2 YFSETQ. This CDR3 reads CASSPDRWNEKLFF. The CDR3 DNA follows: TGCGCCAGCAGCCCGGACAGGTGGAATGAAAAACTGTTTTTT. The full variable domain, rest sourced from reference TRBV5-1 and TRBJ1-4, is KAGVTQTPRYLIKTRGQQVTLSCSPISGHRSVSWYQQTPGQGLQFLFEYFSETQRNKGNFPGRFSGRQFSNSRSEMNVSTLELGDSALYLCASSPDRWNEKLFFGSGTQLSVL.

V is TRBV30 and J is TRBJ1-1; possible D gene TRBD1, 6 bases. Trimming stripped 0 bases from V and 11 bases from J, with 10 bases between. Per germline, CDR1 GTSNPN and CDR2 SVGIG (reference sequence). CDR3 length: 11 amino acids. CDR3 loop: CAWSVLRGAFF. As DNA, the CDR3 is TGTGCCTGGAGTGTACTCAGGGGCGCTTTCTTT.

The V and J genes are TRBV10-2 and TRBJ2-5; 9 bases fit TRBD1. J gave up 4 bases and V 2 bases, and 2 bases lay outside the gene matches. CDR3 length: 14 amino acids. Germline V gives CDR1 WSHSY, CDR2 SAAADI. DNA of the CDR3: TGCGCCAGCAGTGAGGTGGACAGGGGAGAGACCCAGTACTTC. This gives the protein CASSEVDRGETQYF.